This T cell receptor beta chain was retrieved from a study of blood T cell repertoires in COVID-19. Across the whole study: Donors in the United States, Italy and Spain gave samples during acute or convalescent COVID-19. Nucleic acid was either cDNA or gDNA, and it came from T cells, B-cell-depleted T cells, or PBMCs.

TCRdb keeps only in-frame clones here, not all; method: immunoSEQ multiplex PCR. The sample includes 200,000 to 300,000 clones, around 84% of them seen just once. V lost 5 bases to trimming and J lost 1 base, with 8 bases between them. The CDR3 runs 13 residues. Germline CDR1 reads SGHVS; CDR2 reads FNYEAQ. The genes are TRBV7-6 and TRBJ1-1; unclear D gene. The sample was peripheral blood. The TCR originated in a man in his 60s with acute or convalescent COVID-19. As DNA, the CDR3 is TGTGCCAGCAGCCGTCGACAGAACACTGAAGCTTTCTTT. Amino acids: CASSRRQNTEAFF.